What follows are 27 T cell receptor beta chains derived from one specimen sequenced in a study of blood T cell repertoires in COVID-19. Assay: immunoSEQ multiplex PCR; the TCRdb copy retains only in-frame clones and omits some. The sample lists around 130,000 clones, approximately 86% occurring once. The sequencing input was PBMCs or T cells enriched from blood (not recorded which). These receptors originate from a woman in her forties or fifties who had recovered from COVID-19.

V usage is TRBV6-4 and J usage is TRBJ2-7; TRBD2 agrees at 8 bases. The ends lost 5 bases at V and 5 bases at J; junction bases unmatched: 5. This CDR3 region has 13 residues. Germline CDR1 and CDR2: MRHNA and SNTAGT. CDR3 in amino acids: CASSPGGLDEQYF. The DNA for the CDR3 is TGTGCCAGCAGTCCGGGGGGGCTCGACGAGCAGTACTTC.

CDR3 region: CASSPGEGTYEQYF. The CDR3 DNA reads as TGCGCCAGCAGCCCGGGGGAGGGAACCTACGAGCAGTACTTC. The V gene is TRBV5-1, the J gene TRBJ2-7; 7 bases fit TRBD2. In germline, CDR1 is SGHRS, CDR2 YFSETQ. CDR3 length equals 14 residues. With 4 bases clipped from V and 2 bases from J, the junction kept 6 bases outside the gene matches.

This sequence joins TRBV2 and TRBJ2-7; 7 bases map to TRBD1. The CDR3 contains 14 residues. Trimming cost V 3 bases and J 2 bases; bases outside gene matches: 4. Germline values: CDR1 SNHLY, CDR2 FYNNEI. CDR3 sequence (DNA): TGTGCCAGCAGTGATAGGACAGGCCCCTACGAGCAGTACTTC. This gives the protein CASSDRTGPYEQYF.

The rearrangement links TRBV19 to TRBJ1-6, with D unclear. V was pared by 5 bases and J by 1 base, with 6 bases between. CDR1 is LNHDA, CDR2 SQIVND, per germline (reference sequence). The CDR3 has 14 residues. The CDR3 loop is CASSRLSYNSPLHF. CDR3 DNA sequence: TGTGCCAGTAGTCGCCTATCCTATAATTCACCCCTCCACTTT.

This clone was seen a few times. The V and J genes are TRBV4-3 and TRBJ1-6, with D unresolved. The CDR3 spans 16 residues. Between the trimmed V and J ends, which lost 7 bases and 4 bases, there was a span of 17 bases. Germline V lookup: CDR1 LGHNA, CDR2 YSLEER. CDR3 amino acids: CASNSEASRYNSPLHF. CDR3 nucleotides: TGCGCCAGCAACTCGGAGGCCTCCAGATATAATTCACCCCTCCACTTT.

The chain employs TRBV18 and TRBJ1-6, with 7 positions matching TRBD1. CDR3 size: 14 residues. Trimming took 6 bases from V and 10 from J; bases not matched to a gene: 9. CDR1 and CDR2 (germline): KGHSH, LQKENI. CDR3: CASSPGTERSPLHF. The CDR3 region has the DNA TGTGCCAGCTCGCCAGGGACAGAGCGATCACCCCTCCACTTT.

The rearrangement joins TRBV9 to TRBJ1-3; perhaps TRBD1 as D (6 bases). Germline CDR1 is SGDLS and CDR2 is YYNGEE. V gave up 4 bases and J gave up 0 bases, with 20 bases separating them. The CDR3 sequence is 18 residues long. The chain's CDR3 is CASSSQAGASYSGNTIYF. In DNA, the CDR3 is TGTGCCAGCAGCTCTCAAGCAGGGGCCTCCTACTCTGGAAACACCATATATTTT. The whole variable domain, filled in from reference TRBV9 and TRBJ1-3, reads DSGVTQTPKHLITATGQRVTLRCSPRSGDLSVYWYQQSLDQGLQFLIQYYNGEERAKGNILERFSAQQFPDLHSELNLSSLELGDSALYFCASSSQAGASYSGNTIYFGEGSWLTVV.

The chain recombines TRBV2 with TRBJ2-1, with 13 positions matching TRBD2. CDR3 size: 15 residues. V dropped 5 bases and J dropped 9; count of bases not matched to a gene: 7. CDR1 and CDR2 from the germline V gene are SNHLY and FYNNEI. CDR3: CASSRTSGGGGEQFF. The CDR3 nucleotides are TGTGCCAGCAGTCGGACTAGCGGGGGCGGGGGTGAGCAGTTCTTC.

V is TRBV11-2 and J is TRBJ2-7, with TRBD2 identical over 7 bases. This CDR3 is built from 16 residues. J gave up 1 base and V 3 bases, and 9 bases lay outside the gene matches. CDR1 is SGHAT and CDR2 is FQNNGV in the germline V gene. The CDR3 loop reads CASSFPPGGWSYEQYF. CDR3 bases: TGTGCCAGCAGCTTCCCTCCGGGGGGATGGTCCTACGAGCAGTACTTC.

This clone has a single count. V gene TRBV7-9 combines with J gene TRBJ1-4, with 7 bases aligning to TRBD1. The CDR3 contains 17 residues. Per the germline V gene, CDR1 is SEHNR and CDR2 is FQNEAQ (reference sequence). V lost 5 bases to trimming and J lost 8 bases; unmatched junction nucleotides: 17. The DNA of the CDR3 is TGTGCCAGCAGCCCGCGGGACAGTCGGATTTTCGGGGAAAAACTGTTTTTT. Residues: CASSPRDSRIFGEKLFF.

This clone has a single count. The V and J genes are TRBV7-9 and TRBJ1-2; D unresolved. The CDR3 extends over 12 amino acids. Germline values: CDR1 SEHNR, CDR2 FQNEAQ (reference sequence). V dropped 6 bases and J dropped 4 bases, with 9 bases sitting between them. CDR3 nucleotides: TGTGCCAGCAGTGGTAGCTTCTATGGCTACACCTTC. Translating it yields CASSGSFYGYTF.

The chain has TRBV6-5 and TRBJ2-1, with TRBD1 identical over 10 bases. Germline V gene data show CDR1 as MNHEY and CDR2 as SVGAGI. The CDR3 length is 15 residues. V was pared by 4 bases and J by 10 bases, with 10 bases of the junction left unmatched. For the CDR3, the DNA is TGTGCCAGCAGTTTCGGGACAGGGGTGCAAGAGGAGCAGTTCTTC. This gives the protein CASSFGTGVQEEQFF.

In DNA form, the CDR3 reads TGTGCCAGCAGCCATGGACAGGGGGCTCGAGAGCAGTACTTC. Translation gives CASSHGQGAREQYF. The chain combines TRBV3-1 (or the pseudogene TRBV3-2) with TRBJ2-7; 11 positions match TRBD1. The CDR3 contains 14 residues. Germline assignment: CDR1 LGHDT and CDR2 YNNKEL (reference sequence). Unmatched junction bases numbered 5, after V lost 3 bases and J lost 7 bases.

The V call is TRBV7-6, the J call TRBJ2-7; possibly TRBD1 for D (5 bases). This CDR3 is 14 amino acids long. V was clipped by 2 bases and J by 3 bases, with 11 bases between them. CDR1 is SGHVS, CDR2 FNYEAQ, per germline. CDR3 sequence: CASSLNPDNYEQYF. CDR3 nucleotides: TGTGCCAGCAGCTTAAATCCGGACAACTACGAGCAGTACTTC.

This chain uses TRBV5-6 with TRBJ1-1; 7 positions match TRBD1. Germline V gives CDR1 SGHDT, CDR2 YYEEEE. With 5 bases clipped from V and 0 bases from J, the junction kept 4 bases outside the gene matches. This CDR3 contains 14 residues. CDR3 residues: CASRGGSLNTEAFF. The CDR3 nucleotides read TGTGCCAGCAGAGGGGGCTCTTTGAACACTGAAGCTTTCTTT.

The CDR3: CASGGQGEEKLFF. The CDR3 bases are TGTGCCAGCGGGGGACAGGGAGAGGAAAAACTGTTTTTT. The chain combines TRBV2 with TRBJ1-4; 9 nucleotides line up with TRBD1. V lost 8 bases and J lost 8; bases outside the gene matches: 6. This CDR3 is 13 amino acids long. The V gene's germline CDR1 is SNHLY and CDR2 FYNNEI. Full variable domain (remainder filled in from reference TRBV2 and TRBJ1-4): EPEVTQTPSHQVTQMGQEVILRCVPISNHLYFYWYRQILGQKVEFLVSFYNNEISEKSEIFDDQFSVERPDGSNFTLKIRSTKLEDSAMYFCASGGQGEEKLFFGSGTQLSVL.

The genes are TRBV13 and TRBJ1-1; D may be TRBD1 (6 bases). The CDR3 totals 13 residues. The V gene's germline CDR1 is PRHDT and CDR2 FYEKMQ (reference sequence). Between the trimmed V and J ends, which lost 5 bases and 8 bases, there was a span of 15 bases. The CDR3 nucleotides read TGTGCCAGCAGCCCCCAGGGGACATCAGAAGCTTTCTTT. Protein product: CASSPQGTSEAFF.

This chain uses TRBV6-5 with TRBJ2-5; possible D gene TRBD2, 5 bases. CDR1 and CDR2 (germline): MNHEY, SVGAGI. The germline V and J ends were trimmed by 6 bases and 4 bases, with 12 bases remaining between them. The CDR3 is made up of 13 amino acids. CDR3 DNA sequence: TGTGCCAGCAGGAGGGTTTGGGGAGAGACCCAGTACTTC. Encoded protein: CASRRVWGETQYF.

CDR3 nucleotides: TGCGCCAGCAGTGAGTCTGGCTTAAACTACGAGCAGTACTTC. It is translated as CASSESGLNYEQYF. The chain uses TRBV10-1 and TRBJ2-7; D ambiguous. Trimming took off 0 bases at V and 3 bases at J, with 9 bases between the two ends. Germline V gene sequence: CDR1 WNHNN, CDR2 SYGVQD (reference sequence). CDR3 length: 14 amino acids.

This chain joins TRBV4-1 and TRBJ2-1; 7 positions match TRBD1. Trimming took 0 bases from V and 7 from J; bases not matched to a gene: 12. Germline V gives CDR1 MGHRA, CDR2 YSYEKL. CDR3 length: 17 residues. The chain's CDR3 is CASSQDRGRGSANEQFF. CDR3 nucleotides: TGCGCCAGCAGCCAAGATAGAGGCAGGGGGTCGGCAAATGAGCAGTTCTTC.

The gene calls are TRBV12-5 and TRBJ2-2; 8 bases map to TRBD1. The trim removed 3 bases at V and 2 bases at J, leaving 8 bases unmatched. Germline assignment: CDR1 LGHNT and CDR2 FRNRAP. This CDR3 region has 17 residues. The CDR3 nucleotides are TGTGCTAGTGGTTTTCTCTTCGGACAGGGCAACACCGGGGAGCTGTTTTTT. It codes for CASGFLFGQGNTGELFF.

This clone showed up just once. The chain employs TRBV3-1 (or the pseudogene TRBV3-2) and TRBJ1-2, with D maybe TRBD1 (6 bases). CDR3 size: 15 residues. Between the trimmed V and J ends, which lost 4 bases and 7 bases, there was a span of 19 bases. Germline-derived CDR1 and CDR2 are LGHDT and YNNKEL (reference sequence). Here the CDR3 reads CASSPYGGVLSGYTF. CDR3 coding DNA: TGTGCCAGCAGCCCTTATGGGGGCGTTTTGTCTGGCTACACCTTC.

The chain joins TRBV7-8 to TRBJ1-5, with D uncertain. V gave up 1 base and J gave up 0 bases, with 10 bases separating them. This CDR3 has 16 residues. Germline CDR1 reads SGHVS; CDR2 reads FQNEAQ. CDR3 loop: CASSLGSGDSNQPQHF. CDR3 coding DNA: TGTGCCAGCAGCTTAGGTTCCGGGGATAGCAATCAGCCCCAGCATTTT.

The chain links TRBV19 to TRBJ1-1; 12 bases line up with TRBD1. Trimming at V came to 7 bases and at J to 5 bases, leaving 8 bases not matched to a gene. The CDR3 sequence is 15 residues long. Germline lookup yields CDR1 LNHDA and CDR2 SQIVND (reference sequence). DNA of the CDR3: TGTGCCAGTACCCTGGGGACAGGGGGCATGACTGAAGCTTTCTTT. Protein product: CASTLGTGGMTEAFF.

This chain joins TRBV6-5 and TRBJ2-7; TRBD1 matches at 7 bases. The CDR3 runs 11 residues. The J segment lost 6 bases and the V segment lost 6 bases, leaving 2 bases of the junction unmatched. Germline V gene data show CDR1 as MNHEY and CDR2 as SVGAGI. CDR3 in amino acids: CASSDRAEQYF. The DNA of the CDR3 is TGTGCCAGCAGCGACAGGGCCGAGCAGTACTTC.

This chain joins TRBV6-1 and TRBJ1-3, with no clear D. Germline values: CDR1 MNHNS, CDR2 SASEGT. The CDR3 contains 17 residues. Trimming stripped 1 base from V and 0 bases from J, with 13 bases between. CDR3 residues: CASSEGARPVSGNTIYF. The CDR3 DNA sequence: TGTGCCAGCAGTGAAGGGGCCAGGCCCGTCTCTGGAAACACCATATATTTT.

The rearrangement uses TRBV6-5 and TRBJ2-7, with 12 bases aligning to TRBD2. Germline V gives CDR1 MNHEY, CDR2 SVGAGI. V lost 2 bases and J lost 3; bases outside the gene matches: 2. The CDR3 is 15 residues long. The CDR3 bases are TGTGCCAGCAGTTACGCTAGCGGGGGGGTCTACGAGCAGTACTTC. Encoded protein: CASSYASGGVYEQYF.